Below, 4 T cell receptor beta chains from the same sample are listed, as sequenced in a study of blood T cell repertoires in COVID-19. Sequenced by immunoSEQ multiplex PCR; TCRdb stores in-frame clones only, minus some. The table includes 40,000 to 50,000 clones, roughly 90% detected once. The sample comprised peripheral blood. Receptors were obtained from a man in his fifties or sixties with active COVID-19.

The chain couples TRBV30 to TRBJ2-5; 10 bases line up with TRBD1. CDR3 length equals 14 residues. Germline V gene data show CDR1 as GTSNPN and CDR2 as SVGIG (reference sequence). After removal of 4 bases from V and 4 bases from J, the junction contained 6 bases not matched to a gene. The CDR3 nucleotides read TGTGCCTGGACCCCGGACAGGGGGGGAGAGACCCAGTACTTC. Translation gives CAWTPDRGGETQYF. The full variable domain, rest sourced from reference TRBV30 and TRBJ2-5, is SQTIHQWPATLVQPVGSPLSLECTVEGTSNPNLYWYRQAAGRGLQLLFYSVGIGQISSEVPQNLSASRPQDRQFILSSKKLLLSDSGFYLCAWTPDRGGETQYFGPGTRLLVL.

The chain links TRBV16 to TRBJ1-6, with a weak D call TRBD1 (5 bases). The CDR3 totals 16 residues. The V gene lost 5 bases and the J gene lost 8 bases, with 19 bases spanning the gap. The germline V gene encodes CDR1 KGHSY and CDR2 FQNENV. CDR3 in DNA: TGTGCCAGCAGCACCCCGACGGGACTTATCTATTCACCCCTCCACTTT. Protein sequence: CASSTPTGLIYSPLHF. The variable domain in full, with the rest retrieved from reference TRBV16 and TRBJ1-6, is GEEVAQTPKHLVRGEGQKAKLYCAPIKGHSYVFWYQQVLKNEFKFLISFQNENVFDETGMPKERFSAKCLPNSPCSLEIQATKLEDSAVYFCASSTPTGLIYSPLHFGNGTRLTVT.

This chain connects TRBV7-6 to TRBJ2-1; 8 nucleotides line up with TRBD2. Germline lookup yields CDR1 SGHVS and CDR2 FNYEAQ. The CDR3 is made up of 15 amino acids. J was trimmed by 10 bases and V by 1 base; bases with no gene match: 9. CDR3 amino acids: CASSLGVAGSGEQFF. The CDR3 DNA follows: TGTGCCAGCAGCTTAGGAGTAGCGGGGTCGGGGGAGCAGTTCTTC.

The chain links TRBV6-5 to TRBJ1-1; no firm D call. Germline-derived CDR1 and CDR2 are MNHEY and SVGAGI. Between the trimmed V and J ends, which lost 0 bases and 5 bases, there was a span of 10 bases. This CDR3 comprises 14 residues. The DNA of the CDR3 is TGTGCCAGCAGTTACTCTGGGAGGTTGACTGAAGCTTTCTTT. Translation gives CASSYSGRLTEAFF.